A selection of T cell receptor beta chains follows, all from one sample in a study of blood T cells in healthy people across ages. MiXCR, applied by TCRdb to the 5' RACE reads, yields one record per CDR3 protein. The data show about 600,000 distinct CDR3 sequences, 40% to 50% seen once. The sample consisted of blood. The receptor source for this set is a man older than 75 in good health. The CDR3 runs from the conserved cysteine through the conserved F or W.

V: TRBV29-1; J: TRBJ2-5; CDR3: CSAVGAAADETQYF
V: TRBV7-2; J: TRBJ1-1; CDR3: CASSLGGSGAGEAFF
V: TRBV4-3; J: TRBJ1-3; CDR3: CASSARWGGRPGNTIYF
V: TRBV6-6; J: TRBJ1-3; CDR3: CASSRGGTTGNTIYF
V: TRBV5-1; J: -; CDR3: CASSADMSTIYEQYF
V: TRBV11-2; J: TRBJ2-1; CDR3: CASSLGGGSNPYNEQFF
V: TRBV7-2; J: TRBJ2-7; CDR3: CASSSYFSTDNYEQYF
V: TRBV7-2; J: TRBJ2-1; CDR3: CASSFSRAYNEQFF
V: TRBV12-3/TRBV12-4; J: TRBJ2-7; CDR3: CASSSDSGLAGDEQYF
V: TRBV7-2; J: TRBJ2-3; CDR3: CASSLSGTGADTQYF
V: TRBV4-2; J: TRBJ1-1; CDR3: CASSQDRKVEAFF
V: TRBV29-1; J: TRBJ2-3; CDR3: CSVVAGREADTQYF
V: TRBV12-3/TRBV12-4; J: TRBJ2-3; CDR3: CASSRGRHTDTQYF
V: TRBV10-3; J: TRBJ1-6; CDR3: CAISATGGSPLHF
V: TRBV7-9; J: TRBJ2-3; CDR3: CASSSRDRGRGDTQYF
V: TRBV5-1; J: TRBJ2-1; CDR3: CASSLAGGKNEQFF
V: TRBV10-3; J: TRBJ2-1; CDR3: CAISEQVNEQFF
V: TRBV30; J: TRBJ2-1; CDR3: CAWTGQGTRTSSYNEQFF
V: TRBV9; J: TRBJ1-1; CDR3: CASSEMTGLGAFF
V: TRBV6-1; J: TRBJ1-2; CDR3: CASRLGPYGYGYTF
V: TRBV6-2/TRBV6-3; J: TRBJ2-3; CDR3: CASGNQGAGDTQYF
V: TRBV10-2; J: TRBJ2-7; CDR3: CASSEPGEVIYEQYF
V: TRBV5-1; J: TRBJ2-1; CDR3: CASSLGSQQFF
V: TRBV4-3; J: TRBJ1-5; CDR3: CASSQDAAGANQPQHF
V: TRBV7-9; J: TRBJ2-1; CDR3: CASSLAHGLSYNEQFF
V: TRBV7-9; J: TRBJ1-2; CDR3: CASSPRADYGYTF
V: TRBV20-1; J: TRBJ2-3; CDR3: CSARETVSTDTQYF
V: TRBV6-5; J: TRBJ1-1; CDR3: CASRQPGTGNTEAFF
V: TRBV20-1; J: -; CDR3: CSARITGLAAETQYF
V: TRBV20-1; J: TRBJ1-2; CDR3: CSATYSGRDYGYTF
V: TRBV6-6; J: TRBJ1-1; CDR3: CASRDSQGAEAFF
V: TRBV12-3/TRBV12-4; J: TRBJ1-5; CDR3: CASSPTVLTGQPQHF
V: TRBV20-1; J: TRBJ2-2; CDR3: CSANPSSTGELFF
V: TRBV3-1; J: TRBJ2-1; CDR3: CASSQSGSSSYNEQFF
V: TRBV20-1; J: TRBJ2-2; CDR3: CSAKVTAGTEELFF
V: TRBV20-1; J: TRBJ1-1; CDR3: CSARDWGRGDTEAFF
V: TRBV5-1; J: TRBJ2-1; CDR3: CASSLAAEANNEQFF
V: TRBV6-5; J: TRBJ2-7; CDR3: CASSYPTRDYEQYF
V: TRBV20-1; J: TRBJ2-7; CDR3: CSATGDGSYEQYF
V: TRBV4-3; J: TRBJ1-2; CDR3: CASSLQGDPYGYTF
V: TRBV6-2/TRBV6-3; J: TRBJ1-2; CDR3: CASSSRGIGYGYTF
V: TRBV27; J: TRBJ2-2; CDR3: CASSTSGSYLNTGELFF
V: TRBV7-2; J: TRBJ2-7; CDR3: CASSPAGGQGVYEQYF
V: TRBV9; J: TRBJ2-5; CDR3: CASSVAGKETQYF
V: TRBV5-1; J: TRBJ1-2; CDR3: CASTLGTGSLDGYTF
V: TRBV21-1; J: TRBJ2-1; CDR3: CASSPPTVISYNEQFF
V: TRBV12-3/TRBV12-4; J: TRBJ2-3; CDR3: CASSLLWTSGYVDTQYF
V: TRBV20-1; J: TRBJ2-5; CDR3: CSADRPGYLQYF
V: TRBV6-5; J: TRBJ1-5; CDR3: CASSYRRGNQPQHF
V: TRBV6-5; J: TRBJ2-7; CDR3: CASRSFSPPYEQYF
V: TRBV6-5; J: TRBJ1-4; CDR3: CASRSGTGRLEKLFF